The 22 T cell receptor beta chains presented below share a single source sample, sequenced in a study of OX40 agonist ivuxolimab in advanced cancers. Sequencing used immunoSEQ multiplex PCR; TCRdb keeps in-frame clones, though not all of them. The profile shows tens of thousands of clones, 90% to 95% of them singletons. Sequencing used CD4+ or CD8+ T cells sorted from blood, obtained in a trial of the OX40 agonist ivuxolimab. Every receptor here comes from an adult with an advanced solid tumor such as melanoma, head and neck, liver or kidney cancer.

The J gene is TRBJ1-4, the V gene TRBV5-6; a weak D match, TRBD1 (5 bases). Germline V gene data show CDR1 as SGHDT and CDR2 as YYEEEE. CDR3 length: 15 residues. V lost 6 bases and J lost 0, with 12 bases in between. The DNA of the CDR3 is TGTGCCAGCACGGACGGGGGAGCAACTAATGAAAAACTGTTTTTT. As protein: CASTDGGATNEKLFF.

V gene TRBV25-1 combines with J gene TRBJ2-7; D call uncertain. Trimming left V 5 bases short and J 4 bases short, with 9 bases between. CDR1 MGHDK and CDR2 SYGVNS come from the germline V gene. This CDR3 is built from 12 residues. The DNA for the CDR3 is TGTGCCAGCAGTCCGTCCATGTACGAGCAGTACTTC. Protein product: CASSPSMYEQYF.

The CDR3 coding sequence is TGTGCCAGCAGGAGGACAGGGGGTTTGGACGAGCAGTACGTC. It specifies CASRRTGGLDEQYV. The J gene is TRBJ2-7, the V gene TRBV2; 10 bases align to TRBD1. V lost 6 bases, J lost 5 bases, and 7 bases stayed unmatched. The germline CDR1 and CDR2 sequences are SNHLY and FYNNEI. This CDR3 is 14 amino acids long.

The gene calls are TRBV7-9 and TRBJ2-1; the D gene is possibly TRBD1 (5 bases). The length of the CDR3 is 12 residues. V was clipped by 5 bases and J by 10 bases, with 12 bases between them. The V gene's germline CDR1 is SEHNR and CDR2 FQNEAQ (reference sequence). The CDR3 loop is CASSIQGGEQFF. The DNA of the CDR3 is TGTGCCAGCAGCATCCAGGGTGGGGAGCAGTTCTTC.

In its sample, this clone was seen once. The chain has TRBV9 and TRBJ2-3, with 10 positions matching TRBD2. Germline V gene data show CDR1 as SGDLS and CDR2 as YYNGEE. V lost 0 bases and J lost 5; bases outside the gene matches: 6. The CDR3 contains 16 residues. The chain's CDR3 is CASSVAGAGGQDTQYF. The CDR3 DNA follows: TGTGCCAGCAGCGTAGCGGGAGCGGGGGGGCAAGATACGCAGTATTTT. The full variable domain, its missing parts supplied by reference TRBV9 and TRBJ2-3, is DSGVTQTPKHLITATGQRVTLRCSPRSGDLSVYWYQQSLDQGLQFLIQYYNGEERAKGNILERFSAQQFPDLHSELNLSSLELGDSALYFCASSVAGAGGQDTQYFGPGTRLTVL.

This chain connects TRBV13 to TRBJ2-3; D is unclear. The CDR3 is 14 amino acids. Trimming shortened V by 0 bases and J by 2 bases, and 6 bases separated the two germline ends. CDR1 and CDR2 from the germline V gene are PRHDT and FYEKMQ (reference sequence). The CDR3 nucleotides are TGTGCCAGCAGCTTAGGGAGAAACACAGATACGCAGTATTTT. It is translated as CASSLGRNTDTQYF.

The DNA for the CDR3 is TGTGCCAGCAGAGCGGACAGGGGTCCCTACGAGCAGTACTTC. This encodes CASRADRGPYEQYF. V is TRBV2 and J is TRBJ2-7; 9 nucleotides agree with TRBD1. V gave up 6 bases and J gave up 2 bases; unmatched junction bases: 5. From germline, CDR1 is SNHLY and CDR2 FYNNEI. The CDR3 loop spans 14 amino acids.

V usage is TRBV29-1 and J usage is TRBJ1-1; D is ambiguous. There are 11 residues in the CDR3. Trimming left V 8 bases short and J 7 bases short, with 14 bases between. Germline loops: CDR1 SQVTM, CDR2 ANQGSEA. The CDR3 DNA reads as TGCAGCATGGTTCAAGGGCTTGAAGCTTTCTTT. The encoded protein is CSMVQGLEAFF.

This sequence joins TRBV4-3 and TRBJ2-3; D is tentatively TRBD1 or TRBD2 (6 bases each). Trimming took off 3 bases at V and 6 bases at J, with 22 bases between the two ends. Germline V gene sequence: CDR1 LGHNA, CDR2 YSLEER. The CDR3 is 17 residues long. In DNA form, the CDR3 reads TGCGCCAGCAGCCAGGGGGCCCCTGGGCGGGAAGGGGATACGCAGTATTTT. Its translation: CASSQGAPGREGDTQYF.

The chain recombines TRBV13 with TRBJ2-7; 8 nucleotides line up with TRBD2. Germline lookup yields CDR1 PRHDT and CDR2 FYEKMQ (reference sequence). The CDR3 is 15 amino acids. The V segment lost 4 bases and the J segment 2 bases; nucleotides outside the gene matches: 7. As DNA, the CDR3 is TGTGCCAGCAGCTGGGGGCTAGCGGGCACCTACGAGCAGTACTTC. Amino acids: CASSWGLAGTYEQYF. Supplemented by reference TRBV13 and TRBJ2-7, the full variable domain reads AAGVIQSPRHLIKEKRETATLKCYPIPRHDTVYWYQQGPGQDPQFLISFYEKMQSDKGSIPDRFSAQQFSDYHSELNMSSLELGDSALYFCASSWGLAGTYEQYFGPGTRLTVT.

A single count supports this clone. The rearrangement links TRBV7-9 to TRBJ2-7, with 7 positions matching TRBD1. The germline gives CDR1 SEHNR, CDR2 FQNEAQ (reference sequence). V gave up 4 bases and J gave up 4 bases; unmatched junction bases: 7. The CDR3 totals 14 residues. The CDR3 bases are TGTGCCAGCAGCTACGGACAGGTGGTTTACGAGCAGTACTTC. It specifies CASSYGQVVYEQYF.

This chain uses TRBV27 with TRBJ1-5, with 9 nucleotides matching TRBD1. CDR3 size: 14 residues. Trimming at V came to 5 bases and at J to 6 bases, leaving 5 bases not matched to a gene. Germline V gene lookup returns CDR1 MNHEY and CDR2 SMNVEV (reference sequence). In nucleotides, the CDR3 is TGTGCCAGCAGTCGGACAGGGGTAGGTCAGCCCCAGCATTTT. This sequence encodes CASSRTGVGQPQHF.

This rearrangement joins TRBV6-5 to TRBJ1-2; D remains unclear. The CDR3 has 15 amino acids. With 5 bases removed from V and 1 base from J, the gap between germline ends came to 14 bases. Germline V gene sequence: CDR1 MNHEY, CDR2 SVGAGI. CDR3 region: CASSTARTNNYGYTF. The DNA for the CDR3 is TGTGCCAGCAGTACCGCGAGGACCAATAACTATGGCTACACCTTC.

This chain joins TRBV4-3 and TRBJ1-1; possible D gene TRBD1, 5 bases. Per the germline V gene, CDR1 is LGHNA and CDR2 is YSLEER. The CDR3 covers 19 residues. V lost 0 bases, J lost 0 bases, and 20 bases lay in between. CDR3 loop: CASSQEQGNFNLMNTEAFF. CDR3 DNA sequence: TGCGCCAGCAGCCAAGAGCAGGGAAACTTTAATTTAATGAACACTGAAGCTTTCTTT.

V and J are TRBV4-1 and TRBJ1-2; possible D gene TRBD1, 6 bases. Germline V gene data show CDR1 as MGHRA and CDR2 as YSYEKL. The CDR3 has 14 residues. V was clipped by 2 bases and J by 4 bases, with 11 bases between them. The CDR3 DNA reads as TGCGCCAGCAGCCAACAGGGGCTGGCCTATGGCTACACCTTC. It yields the protein CASSQQGLAYGYTF.

There are a few counts of this clone. CDR3 sequence: CASSPPGTSGFNEQFF. CDR3 DNA: TGTGCCAGCAGCCCCCCGGGGACTAGCGGCTTCAATGAGCAGTTCTTC. The chain carries TRBV7-9 and TRBJ2-1; 11 positions agree with TRBD2. Germline V lookup: CDR1 SEHNR, CDR2 FQNEAQ (reference sequence). The CDR3 runs 16 residues. The trim removed 5 bases at V and 6 bases at J, leaving 9 bases unmatched.

V is TRBV7-6 and J is TRBJ2-7; D is unresolved. Germline CDR1 SGHVS, CDR2 FNYEAQ. The CDR3 has 14 amino acids. V was clipped by 5 bases and J by 0 bases, with 11 bases between them. For the CDR3, the DNA is TGTGCCAGCAGCACTCTTTTGAGCTCCTACGAGCAGTACTTC. It codes for CASSTLLSSYEQYF.

This sequence joins TRBV7-8 and TRBJ2-1, with 9 bases that match TRBD2. The CDR3 is 18 residues long. The V gene end was trimmed by 1 base and the J gene end by 4 bases; junction bases not matched to a gene: 11. CDR1 and CDR2 (germline): SGHVS, FQNEAQ. This CDR3 reads CASSLVLWSSGKYNEQFF. The DNA of the CDR3 is TGTGCCAGCAGCTTAGTATTGTGGTCTAGCGGGAAGTACAATGAGCAGTTCTTC.

This chain uses TRBV5-6 with TRBJ1-2; D ambiguous. Trimming removed 2 bases at V and 7 bases at J, with 6 bases between. The length of the CDR3 is 11 residues. CDR1 and CDR2 from the germline V gene are SGHDT and YYEEEE. The CDR3 nucleotides read TGTGCCAGCAGCTTCGGGCTTGGCTACACCTTC. This translates into CASSFGLGYTF.

The chain employs TRBV19 and TRBJ2-5, with 9 bases identical to TRBD1. V was clipped by 6 bases and J by 9 bases; unmatched bases: 17. Germline lookup yields CDR1 LNHDA and CDR2 SQIVND (reference sequence). The CDR3 runs to 16 residues. The CDR3 loop is CASSPSWTGAFGAQYF. CDR3 in DNA: TGTGCCAGTAGCCCCTCCTGGACAGGGGCCTTCGGGGCCCAGTACTTC.

The V call is TRBV27, the J call TRBJ2-7; possibly TRBD1 for D (5 bases). Germline assignment: CDR1 MNHEY and CDR2 SMNVEV (reference sequence). The CDR3 consists of 13 residues. Trimming left V 0 bases short and J 4 bases short, with 7 bases between. The CDR3 coding sequence is TGTGCCAGCAGTTTATCTCAGGGTTACGAGCAGTACGTC. It is translated as CASSLSQGYEQYV.

This clone was seen a handful of times. The chain links TRBV27 to TRBJ1-3, with D tentatively TRBD1 (5 bases). CDR3 length: 15 residues. Germline V lookup: CDR1 MNHEY, CDR2 SMNVEV (reference sequence). Trimming took off 1 base at V and 2 bases at J, with 9 bases between the two ends. The CDR3 reads CASSLLGGAGNTIYF. For the CDR3, the DNA is TGTGCCAGCAGTTTATTGGGGGGGGCTGGAAACACCATATATTTT.